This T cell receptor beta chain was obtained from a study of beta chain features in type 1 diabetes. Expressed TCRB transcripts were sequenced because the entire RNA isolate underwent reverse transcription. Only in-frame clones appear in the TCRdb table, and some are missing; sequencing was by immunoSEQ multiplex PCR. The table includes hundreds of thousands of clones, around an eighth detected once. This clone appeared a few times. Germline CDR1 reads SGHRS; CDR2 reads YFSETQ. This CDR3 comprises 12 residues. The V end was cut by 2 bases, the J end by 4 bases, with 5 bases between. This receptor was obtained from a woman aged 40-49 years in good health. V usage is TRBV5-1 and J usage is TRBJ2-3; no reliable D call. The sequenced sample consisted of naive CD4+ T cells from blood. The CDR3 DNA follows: TGCGCCAGCAGCTTACAATCAGATACGCAGTATTTT. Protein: CASSLQSDTQYF.